What follows are 28 T cell receptor beta chains derived from one specimen sequenced in a study of HIV-infected children after antiretroviral therapy interruption. Unique molecular identifiers were included in an RNA-based 3' RACE TCR library. TCRdb reprocessed the 3' RACE reads via MiXCR and lists one record per CDR3 protein. Of some 40,000 distinct CDR3 sequences listed, over 6% are singletons. Treatment described: PENTA 11 planned treatment interruption arm or continuous ART arm. The source was CD45RA+ CD4+ T cells from PBMCs, pooled from several time points, collected from a donor given antiretroviral therapy, either interrupted or continuous. Specified subset: naive CD4+ CD45RA+ CD45RO- T cells. Receptors were obtained from a pool of human donors with HIV.

This clonotype was detected ten times or more. The chain is built from TRBV5-1 and TRBJ2-7, with D uncertain. CDR1 is SGHRS, CDR2 YFSETQ, per germline. The CDR3 extends over 11 amino acids. Trimming left V 5 bases short and J 2 bases short, with 5 bases between. The CDR3 sequence: CASRAAYEQYF. CDR3 nucleotide sequence: TGCGCCAGCAGGGCCGCCTACGAGCAGTACTTC.

This clonotype was detected ten times or more. The chain uses TRBV7-2 and TRBJ2-2, with D perhaps matching TRBD1 or TRBD2 (6 bases each). CDR3 size: 17 residues. CDR1 and CDR2 (germline): SGHTA, FQGNSA. With 1 base removed from V and 1 base from J, the gap between germline ends came to 13 bases. This chain's CDR3 is CASSLGGGRQNTGELFF. DNA for the CDR3: TGTGCCAGCAGCTTAGGAGGGGGGCGTCAGAACACCGGGGAGCTGTTTTTT.

The chain carries TRBV4-3 and TRBJ2-7, with a tentative D call TRBD1 (6 bases). The CDR3 is 17 amino acids. Trimming took 4 bases from V and 0 from J, leaving 19 bases between them. CDR1 and CDR2 (germline): LGHNA, YSLEER. CDR3 sequence: CASSPANGAGASYEQYF. CDR3 DNA: TGCGCCAGCAGCCCCGCGAACGGGGCAGGGGCCTCCTACGAGCAGTACTTC.

This clonotype was counted ten times or more. The V call is TRBV28, the J call TRBJ2-3; D not resolved. The germline gives CDR1 MDHEN, CDR2 SYDVKM. Trimming pared 4 bases from V and 4 bases from J, leaving 9 bases between. The CDR3 runs 13 residues. CDR3 residues: CASSSSTPDTQYF. The DNA for the CDR3 is TGTGCCAGCAGTTCCTCGACTCCAGATACGCAGTATTTT.

This clonotype was counted between two and nine times. The chain recombines TRBV3-1 with TRBJ2-5; D unclear. The CDR3 is made up of 12 amino acids. Per germline, CDR1 LGHDT and CDR2 YNNKEL (reference sequence). Trimming took off 4 bases at V and 5 bases at J, with 8 bases between the two ends. CDR3 in DNA: TGTGCCAGCAGCCGTCTATTGGAGACCCAGTACTTC. Amino acid sequence: CASSRLLETQYF.

This clonotype was seen repeatedly, ten times or more. The chain combines TRBV6-9 with TRBJ1-6; the match to TRBD1 covers 7 bases. CDR1 is MNHGY and CDR2 is SVAAGI in the germline V gene. J gave up 7 bases and V 5 bases, and 20 bases lay outside the gene matches. This CDR3 region has 19 residues. The CDR3 here is CASSKARSGTVGLNSPLHF. The CDR3 nucleotides read TGTGCCAGCAGTAAAGCCAGATCCGGGACAGTTGGCTTAAATTCACCCCTCCACTTT.

The chain employs TRBV6-1 and TRBJ2-1, with 8 bases lining up with TRBD2. This CDR3 comprises 17 residues. J gave up 9 bases and V 4 bases, and 17 bases lay outside the gene matches. From germline, CDR1 is MNHNS and CDR2 SASEGT. DNA of the CDR3: TGTGCCAGCAGTGCCCTTTTGCCGGGACTAGAGCTGCTTGAGCAGTTCTTC. It specifies CASSALLPGLELLEQFF.

This clonotype occurred many times. This chain connects TRBV12-3 or TRBV12-4 to TRBJ2-4; D gene uncertain. The CDR3 sequence is 14 residues long. The germline V and J ends were trimmed by 2 bases and 0 bases, with 5 bases remaining between them. The CDR3 DNA follows: TGTGCCAGCAGTTTATGGGAAGCCAAAAACATTCAGTACTTC. It translates to CASSLWEAKNIQYF.

This clonotype appeared a few times. The V and J genes are TRBV5-1 and TRBJ1-2; the D gene is possibly TRBD1 (6 bases). V was shortened by 0 bases and J by 6 bases, with 15 bases between the two germline ends. The CDR3 covers 15 residues. Germline assignment: CDR1 SGHRS and CDR2 YFSETQ. CDR3 amino acids: CASSLELGRGDGYTF. As DNA, the CDR3 is TGCGCCAGCAGCTTGGAGTTAGGCAGGGGAGATGGCTACACCTTC.

There are many counts of this clonotype. The genes are TRBV13 and TRBJ2-4; the D is unclear. Germline loops: CDR1 PRHDT, CDR2 FYEKMQ (reference sequence). This CDR3 region has 19 residues. The V end was cut by 1 base, the J end by 0 bases, with 19 bases between. The CDR3 DNA reads TGTGCCAGCAGCTTAGCCCCCAAGAGCAGTACCGTAGCCAAAAACATTCAGTACTTC. This codes for CASSLAPKSSTVAKNIQYF. The variable domain in full, with the rest retrieved from reference TRBV13 and TRBJ2-4, is AAGVIQSPRHLIKEKRETATLKCYPIPRHDTVYWYQQGPGQDPQFLISFYEKMQSDKGSIPDRFSAQQFSDYHSELNMSSLELGDSALYFCASSLAPKSSTVAKNIQYFGAGTRLSVL.

The rearrangement uses TRBV29-1 and TRBJ2-7; D is undetermined. The V and J ends lost 4 bases and 0 bases respectively, with 10 bases between them. The CDR3 extends over 13 amino acids. Germline V gene data show CDR1 as SQVTM and CDR2 as ANQGSEA. CDR3 amino acids: CSVVLTSSYEQYF. In DNA form, the CDR3 reads TGCAGCGTTGTACTAACGAGCTCCTACGAGCAGTACTTC.

This clonotype appeared many times. The chain couples TRBV7-2 to TRBJ2-1; TRBD2 matches at 9 bases. CDR3 length equals 15 residues. Trimming at V came to 2 bases and at J to 4 bases, leaving 3 bases not matched to a gene. From germline, CDR1 is SGHTA and CDR2 FQGNSA. The CDR3 DNA reads TGTGCCAGCAGCTTACTAGCGGGGCTATACAATGAGCAGTTCTTC. Protein product: CASSLLAGLYNEQFF.

This clonotype has at least ten counts. The rearrangement joins TRBV19 to TRBJ2-1, with a possible D match to TRBD1 (6 bases). The ends were cut back, 3 bases at V and 10 bases at J, with 7 bases in the middle. Germline CDR1 and CDR2: LNHDA and SQIVND (reference sequence). This CDR3 comprises 11 residues. The CDR3 spells CASSIRGEQFF. The DNA of the CDR3 is TGTGCCAGTAGTATCAGGGGCGAGCAGTTCTTC.

Ten or more counts support this clonotype. DNA of the CDR3: TGTGCTAGTGGTCTCCCTCTGGGTCCTGGGGCCAACGTCCTGACTTTC. It specifies CASGLPLGPGANVLTF. This sequence joins TRBV12-5 and TRBJ2-6; D uncertain. Trimming pared 5 bases from V and 2 bases from J, leaving 13 bases between. The CDR3 runs 16 residues. Germline assignment: CDR1 LGHNT and CDR2 FRNRAP.

J is TRBJ2-5 and V is TRBV7-8; D is possibly TRBD1 or TRBD2 (5 bases each). The CDR3 is 15 residues long. V was pared by 3 bases and J by 4 bases, with 15 bases between. From germline, CDR1 is SGHVS and CDR2 FQNEAQ. As DNA, the CDR3 is TGTGCCAGCAGCTTTTCATGGGCAGGGAGAGAGACCCAGTACTTC. Its translation is CASSFSWAGRETQYF.

This clonotype is termed medium-sized. The chain uses TRBV2 and TRBJ2-7; 10 positions agree with TRBD1. This CDR3 is 14 amino acids long. The J segment lost 10 bases and the V segment lost 6 bases, leaving 12 bases of the junction unmatched. Per the germline V gene, CDR1 is SNHLY and CDR2 is FYNNEI. The CDR3 is CASSSRDRGGEQYF. The CDR3 DNA sequence: TGTGCCAGCAGCAGCCGGGACAGGGGAGGCGAACAGTACTTC.

V and J are TRBV5-1 and TRBJ2-7; 7 bases match TRBD1. The CDR3 sequence is 15 residues long. Germline V gives CDR1 SGHRS, CDR2 YFSETQ. With V trimmed by 0 bases and J by 0 bases, 3 bases remained unmatched. CDR3 amino acids: CASSLVRDSSYEQYF. The CDR3 DNA reads as TGCGCCAGCAGCTTGGTCCGGGACAGCTCCTACGAGCAGTACTTC.

The rearrangement links TRBV28 to TRBJ2-1, with TRBD2 identical over 10 bases. This CDR3 is built from 14 residues. V shed 3 bases and J 7 bases; nucleotides not matched to a gene: 3. The germline CDR1 and CDR2 sequences are MDHEN and SYDVKM. CDR3 loop: CASSLLAGDNEQFF. The DNA for the CDR3 is TGTGCCAGCAGTTTGCTAGCGGGGGATAATGAGCAGTTCTTC.

This clonotype was recorded many times. The genes are TRBV6-5 and TRBJ2-3, with TRBD2 identical over 7 bases. The CDR3 spans 15 residues. Germline V gives CDR1 MNHEY, CDR2 SVGAGI. After removal of 6 bases from V and 0 bases from J, the junction contained 6 bases not matched to a gene. CDR3 in DNA: TGTGCCAGCAGCCCTCTAGCGGCTAGCACAGATACGCAGTATTTT. This sequence encodes CASSPLAASTDTQYF.

This clonotype was observed a few times. The chain is built from TRBV28 and TRBJ1-1, with no clear D. V was clipped by 5 bases and J by 0 bases, with 7 bases between them. Germline V gives CDR1 MDHEN, CDR2 SYDVKM. There are 13 residues in the CDR3. The DNA for the CDR3 is TGTGCCAGCAGTCAGACAATGAACACTGAAGCTTTCTTT. Protein sequence: CASSQTMNTEAFF.

J is TRBJ2-5 and V is TRBV3-1; TRBD2 matches at 12 bases. Per the germline V gene, CDR1 is LGHDT and CDR2 is YNNKEL (reference sequence). V shed 4 bases and J 2 bases; nucleotides not matched to a gene: 5. The CDR3 has 16 amino acids. The DNA of the CDR3 is TGTGCCAGCAGCCGTGGACTAGCGGGGACGCAAGAGACCCAGTACTTC. Its protein product is CASSRGLAGTQETQYF.

This clonotype was detected many times. CDR3 in amino acids: CASRQTYEQYF. The CDR3 DNA reads TGTGCCAGCAGACAAACCTACGAGCAGTACTTC. The chain couples TRBV6-5 to TRBJ2-7; D gene ambiguous. Trimming cost V 6 bases and J 2 bases, with 5 bases left between them. The CDR3 contains 11 residues. CDR1 is MNHEY, CDR2 SVGAGI, per germline.

This clonotype turned up a few times. The chain links TRBV20-1 to TRBJ2-7; D perhaps matches TRBD2 (5 bases). Germline V CDR1 and CDR2: DFQATT, SNEGSKA (reference sequence). The germline V and J ends were trimmed by 3 bases and 9 bases, with 12 bases remaining between them. This CDR3 comprises 11 residues. CDR3 DNA: TGCAGTGCTAGCCGACCCGCGGGGCAGTACTTC. This codes for CSASRPAGQYF.

The CDR3 is CASSEEQDVPRTF. CDR3 sequence (DNA): TGTGCCAGCAGTGAAGAACAGGACGTACCTCGCACCTTC. The J gene is TRBJ1-2, the V gene TRBV2; TRBD1 is a possible D gene (5 bases). Germline V gene data show CDR1 as SNHLY and CDR2 as FYNNEI. The V end lost 1 base, the J end lost 13 bases, and 16 bases lay between the germline ends. The CDR3 has 13 amino acids.

Many counts were recorded for this clonotype. The V and J genes are TRBV12-3 or TRBV12-4 and TRBJ2-7, with a possible D match to TRBD2 (5 bases). CDR3 length: 15 amino acids. The V gene lost 5 bases and the J gene lost 1 base, with 15 bases spanning the gap. DNA for the CDR3: TGTGCCAGCAGTCGAGTAGCGAGCCAGTCCTACGAGCAGTACTTC. It is translated as CASSRVASQSYEQYF.

This clonotype was seen many times. The gene calls are TRBV19 and TRBJ2-3; D is tentatively TRBD1 or TRBD2 (5 bases each). Germline V CDR1 and CDR2: LNHDA, SQIVND (reference sequence). The CDR3 has 15 amino acids. Deletions cut 6 bases from V and 0 bases from J, with 13 bases between. CDR3 in amino acids: CASRSGGPSTDTQYF. Here the CDR3 DNA reads TGTGCCAGTAGGAGTGGGGGTCCTAGCACAGATACGCAGTATTTT.

This clonotype was recorded many times. The chain recombines TRBV20-1 with TRBJ2-4; 8 nucleotides match TRBD1. The CDR3 covers 13 residues. The germline V gene has CDR1 DFQATT and CDR2 SNEGSKA (reference sequence). The trim removed 3 bases at V and 7 bases at J, leaving 5 bases unmatched. CDR3 region: CSASPRGLNIQYF. For the CDR3, the DNA is TGCAGTGCTAGCCCCAGGGGGCTGAACATTCAGTACTTC.

As to this clonotype: One end of the junction varies from germline; a read error may be responsible. The chain is built from TRBV2 and TRBJ2-2; 7 bases match TRBD1. Germline loops: CDR1 SNHLY, CDR2 FYNNEI. The CDR3 totals 15 residues. The CDR3 region has the DNA TGTGCCGGCAGCACCGGGACAGCAAACACCGGGGAGCTGTTTTTT. The encoded protein is CAGSTGTANTGELFF.